The clone carrying this T cell receptor (beta chain) was recorded at least ten times. Antigen: not known. The data were obtained in a study of CD8 T cells in ankylosing spondylitis. The study, taken as a whole, reports: Researchers report that disease-linked clones proved CD8+ and relatively rare in peripheral blood. Disease-linked clones were reportedly significantly enriched in matched ankylosing spondylitis synovial fluid.

Using its own MiXCR run on the 5' RACE reads, TCRdb lists one record per CDR3 protein. The sample has 15,000 to 20,000 distinct CDR3 sequences, 7.5% to 9.5% seen once. The sequenced material came from blood. The clonotype comes from a male donor with ankylosing spondylitis or in good health (not recorded which).

CDR3 coding DNA: TGTGCCAGCAGCTTAGATGGGAGATCCTACGAGCAGTACTTC. This gives the protein CASSLDGRSYEQYF. The V and J genes are TRBV7-2 and TRBJ2-7; TRBD2 might be the D (5 bases). This CDR3 is 14 amino acids long. Between the trimmed V and J ends, which lost 1 base and 1 base, there was a span of 8 bases. The germline V gene encodes CDR1 SGHTA and CDR2 FQGNSA.